The 30 T cell receptor beta chains below come from one sample, sequenced in a study of shared clonotypes between healthy human individuals. The repertoire was sequenced with immunoSEQ multiplex PCR; TCRdb's copy has only in-frame clones and lacks some. The sample shows roughly 530,000 clones, 90% to 96% of them seen only once. The source material was naive CD4+ T cells sorted from blood. The subset is: CD45RA+ positively selected. Receptor source: a woman aged 30 to 39 in good health.

This rearrangement joins TRBV6-1 to TRBJ2-7; TRBD1 matches at 11 bases. Per germline, CDR1 MNHNS and CDR2 SASEGT. The CDR3 totals 15 residues. The trim removed 7 bases at V and 4 bases at J, leaving 9 bases unmatched. CDR3 sequence reads: CASIRDRGRLYEQYF. CDR3 DNA: TGTGCCAGCATTCGGGACAGGGGGAGATTGTACGAGCAGTACTTC.

V is TRBV28 and J is TRBJ2-1, with TRBD2 matching over 10 bases. The CDR3 has 16 residues. Germline V gives CDR1 MDHEN, CDR2 SYDVKM. V trimming: 6 bases; J trimming: 5 bases; junction bases outside the gene matches: 10. For the CDR3, the DNA is TGTGCCAGCAGCCTCCCTGGACTAGCGGAGCACAATGAGCAGTTCTTC. Translating gives CASSLPGLAEHNEQFF.

The chain couples TRBV28 to TRBJ1-2, with D unclear. The CDR3 totals 14 residues. The V gene's germline CDR1 is MDHEN and CDR2 SYDVKM. Deletions cut 3 bases from V and 4 bases from J, with 12 bases between. The chain's CDR3 is CASSFGQEVYGYTF. As DNA, the CDR3 is TGTGCCAGCAGTTTCGGGCAGGAAGTCTATGGCTACACCTTC.

The rearrangement links TRBV5-6 to TRBJ2-7; 7 bases are a match to TRBD1. The CDR3 is made up of 13 amino acids. The germline gives CDR1 SGHDT, CDR2 YYEEEE. V dropped 3 bases and J dropped 6; count of bases not matched to a gene: 6. CDR3 DNA: TGTGCCAGCAGCTGGACAGGTTTGGGCGAGCAGTACTTC. It yields the protein CASSWTGLGEQYF.

This chain joins TRBV18 and TRBJ2-7; unclear D gene. The CDR3 consists of 14 residues. V was shortened by 4 bases and J by 3 bases, with 13 bases between the two germline ends. CDR1 and CDR2 (germline): KGHSH, LQKENI. The DNA for the CDR3 is TGTGCCAGCTCACTCGGTGCGGTTATCTACGAGCAGTACTTC. Residues: CASSLGAVIYEQYF.

The chain links TRBV28 to TRBJ2-1, with D perhaps TRBD2 (6 bases). This CDR3 is 14 amino acids long. V was clipped by 7 bases and J by 4 bases, with 14 bases between them. From germline, CDR1 is MDHEN and CDR2 SYDVKM. CDR3 nucleotides: TGTGCCAGCATTGAGCGGGCTAGGTACAATGAGCAGTTCTTC. Amino acid sequence: CASIERARYNEQFF.

The J gene is TRBJ2-6, the V gene TRBV11-2; unclear D gene. In germline, CDR1 is SGHAT, CDR2 FQNNGV. V was trimmed by 0 bases and J by 1 base, leaving 4 bases between them. The CDR3 spans 15 residues. The CDR3 sequence: CASSLDTSGANVLTF. The CDR3 coding sequence is TGTGCCAGCAGCTTAGATACGTCTGGGGCCAACGTCCTGACTTTC.

This sequence joins TRBV5-1 and TRBJ2-5; D is perhaps TRBD2 (5 bases). CDR1 is SGHRS, CDR2 YFSETQ, per germline. With 4 bases removed from V and 2 bases from J, the gap between germline ends came to 15 bases. This CDR3 spans 15 amino acids. The CDR3 sequence is CASSPPSGSQETQYF. Written as DNA, the CDR3 is TGCGCCAGCAGCCCCCCGAGCGGCAGTCAAGAGACCCAGTACTTC.

This chain links TRBV19 with TRBJ1-5; D is ambiguous. Germline V gives CDR1 LNHDA, CDR2 SQIVND (reference sequence). The length of the CDR3 is 13 residues. Trimming cost V 1 base and J 5 bases, with 6 bases left between them. CDR3 in amino acids: CASSIAYDQPQHF. CDR3 sequence (DNA): TGTGCCAGTAGTATAGCCTACGATCAGCCCCAGCATTTT. Drawing the rest from reference TRBV19 and TRBJ1-5, the complete variable domain is DGGITQSPKYLFRKEGQNVTLSCEQNLNHDAMYWYRQDPGQGLRLIYYSQIVNDFQKGDIAEGYSVSREKKESFPLTVTSAQKNPTAFYLCASSIAYDQPQHFGDGTRLSIL.

The V gene is TRBV7-2, the J gene TRBJ1-5; D not resolved. Germline V CDR1 and CDR2: SGHTA, FQGNSA. CDR3 length: 13 residues. V lost 5 bases and J 3 bases, leaving 8 bases between the germline ends. CDR3 protein: CASSVRANQPQHF. CDR3 DNA: TGTGCCAGCAGCGTCCGGGCCAATCAGCCCCAGCATTTT.

V and J are TRBV28 and TRBJ1-6; D might be TRBD1 (5 bases). There are 15 residues in the CDR3. The V and J ends lost 5 bases and 7 bases respectively, with 15 bases between them. Germline lookup yields CDR1 MDHEN and CDR2 SYDVKM. The CDR3 is CASSGQGIHNSPLHF. The CDR3 nucleotides are TGTGCCAGCAGTGGGCAGGGCATACACAATTCACCCCTCCACTTT. The full variable domain, completed using reference TRBV28 and TRBJ1-6, is DVKVTQSSRYLVKRTGEKVFLECVQDMDHENMFWYRQDPGLGLRLIYFSYDVKMKEKGDIPEGYSVSREKKERFSLILESASTNQTSMYLCASSGQGIHNSPLHFGNGTRLTVT.

The rearrangement uses TRBV5-1 and TRBJ1-1; possible D gene TRBD1, 6 bases. The CDR3 runs to 16 residues. V lost 0 bases to trimming and J lost 1 base, with 13 bases between them. Germline V gives CDR1 SGHRS, CDR2 YFSETQ. The CDR3 nucleotides are TGCGCCAGCAGCTTGGCCCCGGGGGGGCGGAACACTGAAGCTTTCTTT. Amino acid sequence: CASSLAPGGRNTEAFF.

The rearrangement uses TRBV5-4 and TRBJ2-5, with D uncertain. V was shortened by 2 bases and J by 5 bases, with 16 bases between the two germline ends. The CDR3 loop spans 15 amino acids. Germline V gene data show CDR1 as SGHNT and CDR2 as YYREEE (reference sequence). This CDR3 is CASSFKRNKDETQYF. CDR3 nucleotides: TGTGCCAGCAGCTTTAAGAGGAATAAGGACGAGACCCAGTACTTC.

The chain uses TRBV28 and TRBJ2-5, with 10 bases identical to TRBD1. The germline gives CDR1 MDHEN, CDR2 SYDVKM. V lost 5 bases, J lost 7 bases, and 7 bases stayed unmatched. The CDR3 covers 14 residues. CDR3: CASSPGTGVVTQYF. The CDR3, as DNA: TGTGCCAGCAGTCCGGGGACAGGGGTGGTGACCCAGTACTTC.

This sequence joins TRBV19 and TRBJ2-2, with 10 bases aligning to TRBD1. After removal of 4 bases from V and 5 bases from J, the junction contained 4 bases not matched to a gene. Germline V gene lookup returns CDR1 LNHDA and CDR2 SQIVND (reference sequence). The CDR3 has 15 amino acids. CDR3 nucleotide sequence: TGTGCCAGTAGTACAGGACAGGGGGGAACCGGGGAGCTGTTTTTT. It encodes CASSTGQGGTGELFF.

This chain uses TRBV28 with TRBJ2-5; the D is unclear. Trimming cost V 8 bases and J 7 bases, with 20 bases left between them. From germline, CDR1 is MDHEN and CDR2 SYDVKM. The CDR3 length is 14 residues. The CDR3 DNA reads as TGTGCCAGCTCATTTCCGGAGTCTTGGGGGACCCAGTACTTC. Protein: CASSFPESWGTQYF.

DNA for the CDR3: TGTGCCAGCGGCCGGACACTCGGCTACACCTTC. This translates into CASGRTLGYTF. The genes are TRBV2 and TRBJ1-2; perhaps TRBD1 as D (5 bases). Germline V CDR1 and CDR2: SNHLY, FYNNEI. The CDR3 sequence is 11 residues long. Trimming cost V 8 bases and J 8 bases, with 12 bases left between them.

The genes are TRBV19 and TRBJ2-1; D is possibly TRBD2 (7 bases). Looked up from germline, CDR1 is LNHDA and CDR2 is SQIVND (reference sequence). The CDR3 consists of 17 residues. The V gene lost 7 bases and the J gene lost 2 bases, with 21 bases spanning the gap. DNA of the CDR3: TGTGCCAGTACCCACGGGGGCGGGAGCACCGCCTACAATGAGCAGTTCTTC. This encodes CASTHGGGSTAYNEQFF.

Only one count was recorded for this clone. This chain connects TRBV7-2 to TRBJ2-1, with no clear D. V lost 5 bases to trimming and J lost 11 bases, with 22 bases between them. CDR3 size: 15 residues. CDR1 is SGHTA and CDR2 is FQGNSA in the germline V gene. The CDR3 here is CASSLRGSGLGQQFF. As DNA, the CDR3 is TGTGCCAGCAGCCTACGTGGTTCGGGCCTAGGCCAGCAGTTCTTC.

A single count supports this clone. The chain links TRBV7-8 to TRBJ2-1, with a possible D match to TRBD2 (5 bases). This CDR3 is 15 amino acids long. Trimming removed 0 bases at V and 4 bases at J, with 10 bases between. CDR1 and CDR2 from the germline V gene are SGHVS and FQNEAQ. In DNA form, the CDR3 reads TGTGCCAGCAGCTTAGCCGAAACTAGGTACAATGAGCAGTTCTTC. Its translation is CASSLAETRYNEQFF. Drawing the rest from reference TRBV7-8 and TRBJ2-1, the complete variable domain is GAGVSQSPRYKVAKRGQDVALRCDPISGHVSLFWYQQALGQGPEFLTYFQNEAQLDKSGLPSDRFFAERPEGSVSTLKIQRTQQEDSAVYLCASSLAETRYNEQFFGPGTRLTVL.

This sequence joins TRBV28 and TRBJ2-2, with no clear D. The V gene lost 3 bases and the J gene lost 6 bases, with 26 bases spanning the gap. CDR3 length: 19 residues. CDR1 is MDHEN, CDR2 SYDVKM, per germline. In DNA, the CDR3 is TGTGCCAGCAGTTTGGTCATTAAGGTGGTCGGTCACGGATCCGGGGAGCTGTTTTTT. It codes for CASSLVIKVVGHGSGELFF. Based on the CDR3 plus reference TRBV28 and TRBJ2-2, the full variable domain is DVKVTQSSRYLVKRTGEKVFLECVQDMDHENMFWYRQDPGLGLRLIYFSYDVKMKEKGDIPEGYSVSREKKERFSLILESASTNQTSMYLCASSLVIKVVGHGSGELFFGEGSRLTVL.

The rearrangement joins TRBV5-1 to TRBJ2-5; D gene unclear. The CDR3 sequence is 11 residues long. V gave up 3 bases and J gave up 5 bases, with 5 bases separating them. Germline values: CDR1 SGHRS, CDR2 YFSETQ. CDR3: CASSSSETQYF. The CDR3 nucleotides read TGCGCCAGCAGCTCGTCGGAGACCCAGTACTTC. The whole variable domain, remainder taken from reference TRBV5-1 and TRBJ2-5, is KAGVTQTPRYLIKTRGQQVTLSCSPISGHRSVSWYQQTPGQGLQFLFEYFSETQRNKGNFPGRFSGRQFSNSRSEMNVSTLELGDSALYLCASSSSETQYFGPGTRLLVL.

The J gene is TRBJ2-5, the V gene TRBV7-9; no definite D call. The J call could be wrong; TRBJ2-7 is a better fit for the DNA end. The CDR3 has 14 residues. The germline V gene encodes CDR1 SEHNR and CDR2 FQNEAQ (reference sequence). CDR3 sequence: CASSLRPATYEQYF. The CDR3 bases are TGTGCCAGCAGCTTACGCCCGGCTACCTACGAGCAGTACTTC.

The V and J genes are TRBV11-2 and TRBJ2-1; D call uncertain. Trimming cost V 5 bases and J 6 bases, with 17 bases left between them. CDR3 size: 15 residues. Germline V gene lookup returns CDR1 SGHAT and CDR2 FQNNGV. Here the CDR3 reads CASSQPLRSFNEQFF. The CDR3 bases are TGTGCCAGCAGCCAACCGCTGAGGAGCTTCAATGAGCAGTTCTTC. Variable domain in full (rest from reference TRBV11-2 and TRBJ2-1): EAGVAQSPRYKIIEKRQSVAFWCNPISGHATLYWYQQILGQGPKLLIQFQNNGVVDDSQLPKDRFSAERLKGVDSTLKIQPAKLEDSAVYLCASSQPLRSFNEQFFGPGTRLTVL.

The genes are TRBV16 and TRBJ2-7; a possible D gene is TRBD1 (5 bases). The germline V gene has CDR1 KGHSY and CDR2 FQNENV. The CDR3 has 15 amino acids. V gave up 1 base and J gave up 2 bases, with 12 bases separating them. The CDR3 DNA is TGTGCCAGCAGCCAATTTGGGCAGGGTACCTACGAGCAGTACTTC. This sequence encodes CASSQFGQGTYEQYF. The variable domain in full, completed from reference TRBV16 and TRBJ2-7, reads GEEVAQTPKHLVRGEGQKAKLYCAPIKGHSYVFWYQQVLKNEFKFLISFQNENVFDETGMPKERFSAKCLPNSPCSLEIQATKLEDSAVYFCASSQFGQGTYEQYFGPGTRLTVT.

This clone has just one count. CDR3 coding DNA: TGTGCCACCGCGTCGACGGGCAATCAGCCCCAGCATTTT. Amino acids: CATASTGNQPQHF. The V gene is TRBV15, the J gene TRBJ1-5; the D is unclear. The CDR3 sequence is 13 residues long. CDR1 is LNHNV, CDR2 YYDKDF, per germline (reference sequence). The ends were cut back, 8 bases at V and 2 bases at J, with 10 bases in the middle. The full variable domain, in which reference TRBV15 and TRBJ1-5 provide the parts outside the CDR3, is DAMVIQNPRYQVTQFGKPVTLSCSQTLNHNVMYWYQQKSSQAPKLLFHYYDKDFNNEADTPDNFQSRRPNTSFCFLDIRSPGLGDTAMYLCATASTGNQPQHFGDGTRLSIL.

The gene calls are TRBV28 and TRBJ1-1; 8 positions agree with TRBD1. Germline loops: CDR1 MDHEN, CDR2 SYDVKM. The CDR3 is made up of 14 amino acids. The ends lost 7 bases at V and 1 base at J; junction bases unmatched: 5. CDR3 sequence: CASNNQGANTEAFF. CDR3 bases: TGTGCCAGCAATAATCAGGGGGCGAACACTGAAGCTTTCTTT. The whole variable domain, filled in from reference TRBV28 and TRBJ1-1, reads DVKVTQSSRYLVKRTGEKVFLECVQDMDHENMFWYRQDPGLGLRLIYFSYDVKMKEKGDIPEGYSVSREKKERFSLILESASTNQTSMYLCASNNQGANTEAFFGQGTRLTVV.

Notes on this clone: Within the sample, other DNA sequences also encode this same CDR3. The chain carries TRBV5-1 and TRBJ1-2; TRBD1 agrees at 9 bases. The CDR3 length is 15 residues. Germline lookup yields CDR1 SGHRS and CDR2 YFSETQ. Germline trimming cut 2 bases from V and 0 bases from J; bases unmatched to any gene: 2. This CDR3 is CASSLRQGANYGYTF. CDR3 in DNA: TGCGCCAGCAGCTTACGACAGGGGGCTAACTATGGCTACACCTTC.

The rearrangement uses TRBV19 and TRBJ2-7; 16 bases line up with TRBD2. CDR1 and CDR2 (germline): LNHDA, SQIVND (reference sequence). This CDR3 spans 16 amino acids. The junction had 5 bases not matched to a gene; V was cut back by 4 bases and J by 5 bases. The CDR3 is CASSTPGLAGGHEQYF. The CDR3 nucleotides are TGTGCCAGTAGTACGCCGGGACTAGCGGGAGGGCACGAGCAGTACTTC.

The chain couples TRBV7-6 to TRBJ2-1; 9 bases are a match to TRBD2. Germline V gene lookup returns CDR1 SGHVS and CDR2 FNYEAQ. Trimming cost V 4 bases and J 10 bases; bases outside gene matches: 5. There are 13 residues in the CDR3. This CDR3 reads CASSSNLAGEQFF. In DNA, the CDR3 is TGTGCCAGCAGCTCTAACCTAGCGGGGGAGCAGTTCTTC.